This TCR beta chain was retrieved from a study of T cell repertoires in cytomegalovirus infection. As for the study in general: From public TCR beta signatures came an indication of both CMV infection and matching HLA type. Study-wide findings and caveats: Totalled public TCR beta family frequency picked out people who carried CMV plus the relevant HLA. HLA-C-restricted CMV clonotypes gave the most frequent clonotype in two of eight donors.

TCRdb redid the calling of the reads with MiXCR, one entry per CDR3 protein. Of roughly 760,000 distinct CDR3 sequences listed, less than 40% were seen once; the top ten hold more than 2.5%. Remarks on this clonotype: As yet, its antigen is unknown. The CDR3 does not close with the conserved phenylalanine or tryptophan, likely indicating a read error.

The germline CDR1 and CDR2 sequences are SGHVS and FQNEAQ. There are 15 residues in the CDR3. V lost 6 bases and J lost 0, with 15 bases in between. This sequence joins TRBV7-8 and TRBJ2-7; D is tentatively TRBD1 or TRBD2 (5 bases each). The sequenced material came from PBMCs. The clonotype comes from a human donor in good health (CMV status not recorded). Some clones in this sample may be carry-over from other donors' samples. The CDR3 here is CASRIGAESSYEQYL. The CDR3 DNA sequence: TGTGCCAGCAGAATCGGGGCAGAAAGCTCCTACGAGCAGTACTTA.